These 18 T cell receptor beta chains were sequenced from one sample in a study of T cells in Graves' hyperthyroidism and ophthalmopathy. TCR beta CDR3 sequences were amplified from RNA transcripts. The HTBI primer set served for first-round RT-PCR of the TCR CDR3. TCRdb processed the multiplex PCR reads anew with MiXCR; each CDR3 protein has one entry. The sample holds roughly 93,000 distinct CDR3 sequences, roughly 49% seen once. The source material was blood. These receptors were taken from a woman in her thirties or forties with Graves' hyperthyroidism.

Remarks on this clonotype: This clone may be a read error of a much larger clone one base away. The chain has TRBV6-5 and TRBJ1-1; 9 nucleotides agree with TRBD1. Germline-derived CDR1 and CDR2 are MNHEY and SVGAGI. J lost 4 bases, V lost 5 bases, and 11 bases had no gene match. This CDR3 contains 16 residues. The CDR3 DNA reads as TGTGCCAGCAGTAGAGGACAGGGGTTTGTGAGCACTGAAGCTTTCTTT. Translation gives CASSRGQGFVSTEAFF.

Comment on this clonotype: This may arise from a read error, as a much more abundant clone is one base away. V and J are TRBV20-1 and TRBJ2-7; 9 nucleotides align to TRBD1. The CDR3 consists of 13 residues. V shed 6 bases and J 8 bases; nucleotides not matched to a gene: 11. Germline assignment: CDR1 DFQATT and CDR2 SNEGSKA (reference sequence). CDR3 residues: CSAGNRGLGQQYF. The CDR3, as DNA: TGCAGTGCGGGGAACAGGGGGCTGGGCCAGCAGTACTTC.

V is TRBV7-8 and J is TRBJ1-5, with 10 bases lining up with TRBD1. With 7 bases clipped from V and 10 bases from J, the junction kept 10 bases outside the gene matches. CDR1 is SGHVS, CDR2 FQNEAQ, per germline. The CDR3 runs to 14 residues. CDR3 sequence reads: CASIGTGVWQPQHF. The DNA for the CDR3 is TGTGCCAGCATAGGGACAGGGGTTTGGCAACCCCAGCATTTT.

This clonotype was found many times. Here the CDR3 DNA reads TGCGCCAGCAGCCTCAAGGGAGCCATGAACACTGAAGCTTTCTTT. This codes for CASSLKGAMNTEAFF. V gene TRBV4-1 combines with J gene TRBJ1-1; D uncertain. The CDR3 spans 15 residues. CDR1 is MGHRA, CDR2 YSYEKL, per germline. The V and J ends lost 4 bases and 0 bases respectively, with 12 bases between them.

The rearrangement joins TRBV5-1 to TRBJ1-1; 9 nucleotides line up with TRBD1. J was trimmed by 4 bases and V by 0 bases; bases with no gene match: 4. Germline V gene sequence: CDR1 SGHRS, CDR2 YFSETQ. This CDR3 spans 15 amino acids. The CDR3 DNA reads TGCGCCAGCAGCTTGGTAGGACAGGGGAGCACTGAAGCTTTCTTT. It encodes CASSLVGQGSTEAFF.

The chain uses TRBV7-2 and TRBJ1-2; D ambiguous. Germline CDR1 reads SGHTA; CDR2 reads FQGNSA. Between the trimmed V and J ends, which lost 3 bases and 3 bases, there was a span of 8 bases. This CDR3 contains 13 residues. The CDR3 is CASSFGSDYGYTF. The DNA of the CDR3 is TGTGCCAGCAGCTTCGGGTCCGACTATGGCTACACCTTC.

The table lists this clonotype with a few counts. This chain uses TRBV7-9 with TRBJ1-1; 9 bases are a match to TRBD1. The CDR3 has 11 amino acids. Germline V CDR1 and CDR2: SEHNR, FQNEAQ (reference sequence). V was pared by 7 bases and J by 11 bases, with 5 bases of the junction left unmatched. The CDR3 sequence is CASTRDRVAFF. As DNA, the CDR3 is TGTGCCAGCACCCGGGACAGGGTGGCTTTCTTT.

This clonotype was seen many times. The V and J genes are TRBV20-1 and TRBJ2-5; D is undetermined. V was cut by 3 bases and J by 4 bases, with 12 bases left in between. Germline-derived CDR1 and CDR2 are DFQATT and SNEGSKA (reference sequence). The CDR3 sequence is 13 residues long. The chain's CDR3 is CSASATGLETQYF. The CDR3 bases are TGCAGTGCTAGCGCTACGGGTCTAGAGACCCAGTACTTC.

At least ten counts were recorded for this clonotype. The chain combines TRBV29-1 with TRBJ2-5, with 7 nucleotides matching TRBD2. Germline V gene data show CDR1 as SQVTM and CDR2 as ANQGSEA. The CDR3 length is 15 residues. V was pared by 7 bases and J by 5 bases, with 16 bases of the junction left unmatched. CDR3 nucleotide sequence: TGCAGCGCCAAAACGGGGACGGGAGGATCTGAGACCCAGTACTTC. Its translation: CSAKTGTGGSETQYF.

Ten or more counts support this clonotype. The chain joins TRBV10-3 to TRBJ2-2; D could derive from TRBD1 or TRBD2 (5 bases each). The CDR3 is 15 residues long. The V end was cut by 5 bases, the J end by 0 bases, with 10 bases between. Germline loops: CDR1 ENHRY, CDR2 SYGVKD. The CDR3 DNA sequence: TGTGCCATCAGTAAGGGACCGACGAACACCGGGGAGCTGTTTTTT. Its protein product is CAISKGPTNTGELFF.

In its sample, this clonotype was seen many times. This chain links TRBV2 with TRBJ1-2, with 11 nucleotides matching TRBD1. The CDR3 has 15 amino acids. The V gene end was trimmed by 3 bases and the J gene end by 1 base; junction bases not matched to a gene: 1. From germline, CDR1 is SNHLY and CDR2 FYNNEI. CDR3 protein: CASSEGTGGNYGYTF. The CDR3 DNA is TGTGCCAGCAGTGAGGGGACAGGGGGTAACTATGGCTACACCTTC.

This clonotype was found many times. This CDR3 reads CASNVQLNTEAFF. For the CDR3, the DNA is TGTGCCAGCAACGTACAGCTGAACACTGAAGCTTTCTTT. The chain joins TRBV5-8 to TRBJ1-1; D ambiguous. Germline loops: CDR1 SGHTS, CDR2 YDEGEE. This CDR3 is built from 13 residues. V dropped 6 bases and J dropped 0 bases, with 9 bases sitting between them.

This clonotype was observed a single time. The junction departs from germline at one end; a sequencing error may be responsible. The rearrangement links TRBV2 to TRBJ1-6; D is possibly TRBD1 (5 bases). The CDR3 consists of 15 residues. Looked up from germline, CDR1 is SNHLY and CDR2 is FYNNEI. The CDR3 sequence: CATSDPGTGNSPLHF. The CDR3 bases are TGTGCCACCAGTGATCCCGGGACTGGTAATTCACCCCTCCACTTT.

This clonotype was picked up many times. The CDR3 DNA reads TGTGCCAGCAGCTTGAGGGCTAGGGCTTTCTTT. Protein: CASSLRARAFF. V gene TRBV7-9 combines with J gene TRBJ1-1; D gene unclear. V was cut by 3 bases and J by 11 bases, with 10 bases left in between. The CDR3 is 11 amino acids. Germline CDR1 and CDR2: SEHNR and FQNEAQ (reference sequence).

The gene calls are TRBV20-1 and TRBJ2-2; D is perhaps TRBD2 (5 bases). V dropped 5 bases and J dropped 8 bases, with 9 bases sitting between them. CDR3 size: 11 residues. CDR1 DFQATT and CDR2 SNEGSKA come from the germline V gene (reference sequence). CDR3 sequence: CSASRVGELFF. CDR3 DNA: TGCAGTGCTTCGAGGGTGGGGGAGCTGTTTTTT.

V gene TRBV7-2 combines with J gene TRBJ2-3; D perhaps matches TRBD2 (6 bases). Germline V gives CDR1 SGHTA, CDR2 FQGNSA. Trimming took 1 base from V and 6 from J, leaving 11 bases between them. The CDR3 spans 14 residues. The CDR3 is CASSLGAGKDTQYF. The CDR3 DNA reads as TGTGCCAGCAGCTTAGGGGCGGGAAAGGATACGCAGTATTTT.

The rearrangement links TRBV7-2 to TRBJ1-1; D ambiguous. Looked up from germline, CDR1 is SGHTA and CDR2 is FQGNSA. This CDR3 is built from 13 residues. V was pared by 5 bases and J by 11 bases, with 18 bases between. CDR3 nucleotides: TGTGCCAGCAGCCAACGACGAGGGAGGGTGGCTTTCTTT. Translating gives CASSQRRGRVAFF.

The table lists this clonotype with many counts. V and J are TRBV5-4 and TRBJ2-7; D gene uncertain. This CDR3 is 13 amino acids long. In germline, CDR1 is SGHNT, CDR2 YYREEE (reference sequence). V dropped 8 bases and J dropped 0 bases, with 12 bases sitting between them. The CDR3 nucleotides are TGTGCCAGTAGGGCTCCCCACTCCTACGAGCAGTACTTC. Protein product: CASRAPHSYEQYF.